The rows below give T cell receptor beta chains drawn from one sample of a study of identical twins. TCRdb independently ran MiXCR on the 5' RACE reads; one entry per CDR3 protein. The table shows about 240,000 distinct CDR3 sequences, with over 9.5% occurring only once. Material for sequencing was memory T cells sorted from blood. The origin of the receptors is a man aged 50-60 years in good health. Each CDR3 is given with its conserved first and last residue. Size tells how often a clone was seen (once, few, many) or the class of an expanded clone, and some rows leave it out.

clone_size: few; v_call: TRBV3-1; cdr3_aa: CASSPRLVSSYEQYF
clone_size: many; v_call: TRBV5-1; cdr3_aa: CASSSGPRGAEQFF
clone_size: NA; v_call: TRBV20-1; cdr3_aa: CSARAGGPYEQYF
clone_size: few; v_call: TRBV5-6; cdr3_aa: CASSLEGVSNQPQHF
clone_size: medium-sized; v_call: TRBV4-1; cdr3_aa: CASSHPRSGGFGETQYF
clone_size: NA; v_call: TRBV18; cdr3_aa: CASSPRQGATNEKLFF
clone_size: NA; v_call: TRBV28; cdr3_aa: CASSWTGRTEAFF
clone_size: NA; v_call: TRBV2; cdr3_aa: CAARGNIVETQYF
clone_size: NA; v_call: TRBV4-2; cdr3_aa: CASSQGTVSDTGELFF
clone_size: NA; v_call: TRBV7-2; cdr3_aa: CASSLDMEPQHF
clone_size: few; v_call: TRBV12-3/TRBV12-4; cdr3_aa: CATDPAHRRGNTIYF
clone_size: many; v_call: TRBV11-2; cdr3_aa: CASSLQLAYEQYF
clone_size: NA; v_call: TRBV7-9; cdr3_aa: CASRNGLALGELFF
clone_size: NA; v_call: TRBV6-2/TRBV6-3; cdr3_aa: CASSYSNGQFF
clone_size: many; v_call: TRBV4-3; cdr3_aa: CASSPQGTDTQYF
clone_size: few; v_call: TRBV3-1; cdr3_aa: CASSQSSRANYEQYF
clone_size: few; v_call: TRBV7-9; cdr3_aa: CASSRLTGQGRNTIYF
clone_size: NA; v_call: TRBV10-3; cdr3_aa: CAISGTGQETQYF
clone_size: many; v_call: TRBV5-6; cdr3_aa: CASSLDSGAYYNEQFF
clone_size: NA; v_call: TRBV15; cdr3_aa: CATGKGAGNTIYF
clone_size: NA; v_call: TRBV4-1; cdr3_aa: CASSQDTWGSTEAFF
clone_size: few; v_call: TRBV12-3/TRBV12-4; cdr3_aa: CASSLEGGSYNEQFF
clone_size: many; v_call: TRBV6-2/TRBV6-3; cdr3_aa: CASSYPGTVSYEQYF
clone_size: many; v_call: TRBV7-9; cdr3_aa: CASSLVGSGGYEQYF
clone_size: few; v_call: TRBV2; cdr3_aa: CASLGGAGRNEKLFF
clone_size: many; v_call: TRBV20-1; cdr3_aa: CSADSLGLAGSSYNEQFF
clone_size: many; v_call: TRBV20-1; cdr3_aa: CSARQGDTGELFF
clone_size: NA; v_call: TRBV5-6; cdr3_aa: CASSRETSWFTIRTDTQYF
clone_size: NA; v_call: TRBV7-9; cdr3_aa: CASSLGGSSLGTQYF
clone_size: NA; v_call: TRBV6-6; cdr3_aa: CASWTSWGGQQYF
clone_size: many; v_call: TRBV7-2; cdr3_aa: CASSLDRGQTYEQYF
clone_size: NA; v_call: TRBV4-2; cdr3_aa: CASSQGYGLGAGELFF
clone_size: many; v_call: TRBV27; cdr3_aa: CASSSWTGVGETQYF
clone_size: many; v_call: TRBV30; cdr3_aa: CAWSVSGSFTGELFF
clone_size: NA; v_call: TRBV5-1; cdr3_aa: CASSVGLAGDTQYF
clone_size: NA; v_call: TRBV27; cdr3_aa: CASWGTGRNSPLHF
clone_size: many; v_call: TRBV5-1; cdr3_aa: CASSLVTGNSPLHF
clone_size: NA; v_call: TRBV7-9; cdr3_aa: CASSLDGTSGSKFF
clone_size: NA; v_call: TRBV12-3/TRBV12-4; cdr3_aa: CASSFSNYGYTF
clone_size: few; v_call: TRBV5-4; cdr3_aa: CASSLAGPSYEQYF
clone_size: many; v_call: TRBV12-3/TRBV12-4; cdr3_aa: CASSQGAGGKNIQYF
clone_size: once; v_call: TRBV6-5; cdr3_aa: CASSYSSRSTYEQYF
clone_size: few; v_call: TRBV10-3; cdr3_aa: CAIRLDQGQGYNEQFF